This entry describes one T cell receptor beta chain. Its antigen remains unidentified. The data derive from a study of T cell responses to AZD1222 COVID-19 vaccine. Study observations and caveats: All repertoire sampling was performed exclusively after the peak T cell response. White British ancestry dominated among donors, who included more females, and clonal diversity was possibly underestimated.

Only in-frame clones appear in the TCRdb table, and some are missing; sequencing was by immunoSEQ multiplex PCR. The sample lists about 150,000 clones, 85% to 95% occurring once. The CDR3 loop spans 15 amino acids. The V gene lost 0 bases and the J gene lost 8 bases, with 13 bases spanning the gap. The germline gives CDR1 MNHEY, CDR2 SMNVEV (reference sequence). This clonotype originated in an adult in good health. The input for sequencing was peripheral blood, taken on day 0 of AZD1222 vaccination. The V gene is TRBV27, the J gene TRBJ1-4; tentatively, D is TRBD1 (6 bases). CDR3 loop: CASSLSAGAGEKLFF. The CDR3, as DNA: TGTGCCAGCAGTTTATCGGCAGGGGCTGGAGAAAAACTGTTTTTT.